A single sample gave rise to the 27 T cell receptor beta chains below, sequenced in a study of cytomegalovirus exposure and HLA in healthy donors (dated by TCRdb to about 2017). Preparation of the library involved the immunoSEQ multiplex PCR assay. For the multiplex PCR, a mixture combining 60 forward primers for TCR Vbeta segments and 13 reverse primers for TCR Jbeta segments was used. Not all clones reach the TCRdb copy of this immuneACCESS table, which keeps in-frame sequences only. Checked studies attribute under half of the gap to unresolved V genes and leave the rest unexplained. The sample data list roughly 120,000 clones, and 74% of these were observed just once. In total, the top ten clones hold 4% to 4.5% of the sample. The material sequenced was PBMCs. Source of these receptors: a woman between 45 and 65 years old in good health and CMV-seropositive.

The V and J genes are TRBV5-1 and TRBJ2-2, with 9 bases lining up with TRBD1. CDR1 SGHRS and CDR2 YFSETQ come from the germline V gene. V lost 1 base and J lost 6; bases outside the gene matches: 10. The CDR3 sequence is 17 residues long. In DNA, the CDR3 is TGCGCCAGCAGCTTGTATCCGACAGGGGGTTCACCCGGGGAGCTGTTTTTT. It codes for CASSLYPTGGSPGELFF.

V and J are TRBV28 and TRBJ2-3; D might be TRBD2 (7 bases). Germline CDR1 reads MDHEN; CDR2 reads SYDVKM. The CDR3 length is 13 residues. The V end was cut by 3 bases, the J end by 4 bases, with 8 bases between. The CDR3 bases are TGTGCCAGCAGTTTCGGGGGGCCAGATACGCAGTATTTT. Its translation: CASSFGGPDTQYF.

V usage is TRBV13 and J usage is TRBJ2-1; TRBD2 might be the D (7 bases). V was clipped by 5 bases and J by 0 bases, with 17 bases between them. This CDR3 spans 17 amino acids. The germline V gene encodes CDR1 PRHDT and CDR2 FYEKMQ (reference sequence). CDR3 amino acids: CASSLLGGGGSYNEQFF. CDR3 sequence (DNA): TGTGCCAGCAGCCTCTTGGGGGGGGGCGGCTCCTACAATGAGCAGTTCTTC.

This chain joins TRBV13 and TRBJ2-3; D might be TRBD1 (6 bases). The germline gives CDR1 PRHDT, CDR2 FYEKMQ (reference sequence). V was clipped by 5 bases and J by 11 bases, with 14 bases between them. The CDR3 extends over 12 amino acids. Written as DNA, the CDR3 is TGTGCCAGCAGCCCGAACAGGGCCCAGCAGTATTTT. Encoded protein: CASSPNRAQQYF.

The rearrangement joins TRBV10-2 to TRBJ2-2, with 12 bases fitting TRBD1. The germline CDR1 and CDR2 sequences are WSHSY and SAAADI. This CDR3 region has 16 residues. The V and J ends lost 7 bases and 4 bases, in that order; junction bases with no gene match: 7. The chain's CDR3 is CASIGTGGAPTGELFF. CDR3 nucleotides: TGCGCCAGCATAGGGACAGGGGGCGCCCCCACCGGGGAGCTGTTTTTT.

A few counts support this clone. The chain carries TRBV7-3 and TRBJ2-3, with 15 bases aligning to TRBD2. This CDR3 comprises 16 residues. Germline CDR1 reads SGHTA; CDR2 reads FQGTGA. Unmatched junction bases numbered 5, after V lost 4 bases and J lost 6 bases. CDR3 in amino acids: CASSSGLAGGRDTQYF. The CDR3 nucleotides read TGTGCCAGCAGCTCCGGACTAGCGGGGGGGCGGGATACGCAGTATTTT.

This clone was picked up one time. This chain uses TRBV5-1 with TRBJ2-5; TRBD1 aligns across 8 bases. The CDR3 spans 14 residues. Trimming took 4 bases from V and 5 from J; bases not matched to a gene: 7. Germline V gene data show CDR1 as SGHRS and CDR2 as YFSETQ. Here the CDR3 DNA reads TGCGCCAGCAGCCCGTCAGGGGGCACGGAGACCCAGTACTTC. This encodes CASSPSGGTETQYF.

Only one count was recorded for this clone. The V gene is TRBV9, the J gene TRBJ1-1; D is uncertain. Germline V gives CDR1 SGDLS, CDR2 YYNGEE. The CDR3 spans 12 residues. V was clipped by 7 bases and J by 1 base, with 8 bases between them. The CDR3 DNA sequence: TGTGCCAGCTCTAAGAAGAACACTGAAGCTTTCTTT. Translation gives CASSKKNTEAFF.

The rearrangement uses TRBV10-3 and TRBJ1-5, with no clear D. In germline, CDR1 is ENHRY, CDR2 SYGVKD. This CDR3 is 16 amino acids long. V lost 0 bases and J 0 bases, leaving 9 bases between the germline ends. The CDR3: CAISESGGNSNQPQHF. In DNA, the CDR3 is TGTGCCATCAGTGAGTCAGGCGGTAATAGCAATCAGCCCCAGCATTTT.

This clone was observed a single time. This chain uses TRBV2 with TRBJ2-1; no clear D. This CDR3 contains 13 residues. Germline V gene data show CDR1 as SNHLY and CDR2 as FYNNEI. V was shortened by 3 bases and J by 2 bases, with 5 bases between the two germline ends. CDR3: CASSERTYNEQFF. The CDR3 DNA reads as TGTGCCAGCAGTGAGAGGACCTACAATGAGCAGTTCTTC.

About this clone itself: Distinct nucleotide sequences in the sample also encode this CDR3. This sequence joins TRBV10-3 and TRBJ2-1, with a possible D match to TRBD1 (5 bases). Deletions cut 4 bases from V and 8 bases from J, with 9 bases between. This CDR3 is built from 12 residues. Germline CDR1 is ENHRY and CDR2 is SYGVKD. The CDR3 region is CAISGGGDEQFF. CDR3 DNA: TGTGCCATCAGTGGGGGCGGCGATGAGCAGTTCTTC.

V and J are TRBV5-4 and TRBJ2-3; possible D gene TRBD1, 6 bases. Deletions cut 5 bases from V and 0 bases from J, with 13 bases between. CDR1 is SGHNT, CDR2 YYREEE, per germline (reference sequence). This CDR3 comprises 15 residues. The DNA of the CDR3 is TGTGCCAGCAGAAACCCGACAGGAAGCACAGATACGCAGTATTTT. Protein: CASRNPTGSTDTQYF. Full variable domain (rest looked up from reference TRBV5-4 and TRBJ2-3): ETGVTQSPTHLIKTRGQQVTLRCSSQSGHNTVSWYQQALGQGPQFIFQYYREEENGRGNFPPRFSGLQFPNYSSELNVNALELDDSALYLCASRNPTGSTDTQYFGPGTRLTVL.

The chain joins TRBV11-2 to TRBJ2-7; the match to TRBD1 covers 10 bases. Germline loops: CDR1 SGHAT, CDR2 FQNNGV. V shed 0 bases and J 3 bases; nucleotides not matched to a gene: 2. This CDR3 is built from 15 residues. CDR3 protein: CASSLEGQGYYEQYF. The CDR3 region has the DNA TGTGCCAGCAGCTTAGAGGGACAGGGGTACTACGAGCAGTACTTC.

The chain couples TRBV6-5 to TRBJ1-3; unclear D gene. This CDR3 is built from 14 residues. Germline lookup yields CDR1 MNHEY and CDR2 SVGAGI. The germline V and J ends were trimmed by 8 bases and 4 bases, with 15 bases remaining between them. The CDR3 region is CASLPRGPGNTIYF. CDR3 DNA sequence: TGTGCCAGCCTCCCCCGGGGTCCCGGAAACACCATATATTTT.

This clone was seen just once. The CDR3 DNA follows: TGCGCCAGCAGTGAAAAGGGAGGGAACACTGAAGCTTTCTTT. This gives the protein CASSEKGGNTEAFF. V gene TRBV10-2 combines with J gene TRBJ1-1; D ambiguous. Germline CDR1 is WSHSY and CDR2 is SAAADI. With 3 bases removed from V and 1 base from J, the gap between germline ends came to 9 bases. The CDR3 totals 14 residues.

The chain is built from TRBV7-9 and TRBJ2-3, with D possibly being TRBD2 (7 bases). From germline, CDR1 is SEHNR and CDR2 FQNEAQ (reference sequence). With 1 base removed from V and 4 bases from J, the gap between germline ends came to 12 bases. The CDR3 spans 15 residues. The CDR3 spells CASSLGGGPADTQYF. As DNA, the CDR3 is TGTGCCAGCAGCTTAGGGGGGGGGCCTGCAGATACGCAGTATTTT.

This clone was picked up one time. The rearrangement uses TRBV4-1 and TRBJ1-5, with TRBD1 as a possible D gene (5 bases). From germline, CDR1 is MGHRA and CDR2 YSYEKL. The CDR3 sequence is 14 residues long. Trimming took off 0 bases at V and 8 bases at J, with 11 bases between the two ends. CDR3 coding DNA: TGCGCCAGCAGCCAAGATCGGGGGTGGGAGCCCCAGCATTTT. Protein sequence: CASSQDRGWEPQHF.

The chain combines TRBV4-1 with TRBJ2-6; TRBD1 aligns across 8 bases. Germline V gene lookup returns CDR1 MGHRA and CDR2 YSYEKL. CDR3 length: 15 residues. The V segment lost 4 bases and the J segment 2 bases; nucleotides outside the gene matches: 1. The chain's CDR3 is CASSPTGAGANVLTF. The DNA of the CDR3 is TGCGCCAGCAGCCCGACAGGGGCTGGGGCCAACGTCCTGACTTTC.

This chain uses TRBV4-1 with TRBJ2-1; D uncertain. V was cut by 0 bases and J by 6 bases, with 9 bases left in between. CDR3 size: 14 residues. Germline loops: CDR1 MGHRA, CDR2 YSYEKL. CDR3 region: CASSQESVANEQFF. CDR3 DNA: TGCGCCAGCAGCCAAGAGTCGGTAGCCAATGAGCAGTTCTTC.

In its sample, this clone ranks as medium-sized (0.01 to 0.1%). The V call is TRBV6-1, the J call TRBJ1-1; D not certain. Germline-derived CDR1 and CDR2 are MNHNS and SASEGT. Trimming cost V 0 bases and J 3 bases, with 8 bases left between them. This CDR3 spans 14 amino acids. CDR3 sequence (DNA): TGTGCCAGCAGTGAAGCCGGGGTTGACACTGAAGCTTTCTTT. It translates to CASSEAGVDTEAFF.

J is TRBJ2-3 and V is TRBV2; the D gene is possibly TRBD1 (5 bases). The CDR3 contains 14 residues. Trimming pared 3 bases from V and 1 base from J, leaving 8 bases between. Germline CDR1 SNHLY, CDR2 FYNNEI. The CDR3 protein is CASSDRAGTDTQYF. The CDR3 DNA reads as TGTGCCAGCAGTGACAGGGCCGGCACAGATACGCAGTATTTT.

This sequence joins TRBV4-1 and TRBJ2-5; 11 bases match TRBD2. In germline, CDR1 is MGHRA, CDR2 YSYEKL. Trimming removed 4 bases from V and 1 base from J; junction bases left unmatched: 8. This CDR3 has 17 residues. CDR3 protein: CASSPLGSGGAQETQYF. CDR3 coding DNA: TGCGCCAGCAGCCCCCTCGGTAGCGGGGGGGCCCAAGAGACCCAGTACTTC.

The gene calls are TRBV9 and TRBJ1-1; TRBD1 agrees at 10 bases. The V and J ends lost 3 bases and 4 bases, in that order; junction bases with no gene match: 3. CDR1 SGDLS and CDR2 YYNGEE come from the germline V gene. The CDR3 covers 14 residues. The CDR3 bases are TGTGCCAGCAGCGGGCGGACAGGGGGCACTGAAGCTTTCTTT. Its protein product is CASSGRTGGTEAFF.

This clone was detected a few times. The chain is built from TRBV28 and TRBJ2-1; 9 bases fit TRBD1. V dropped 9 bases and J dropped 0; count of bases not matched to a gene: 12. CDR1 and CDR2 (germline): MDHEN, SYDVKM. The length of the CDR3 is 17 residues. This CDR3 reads CASRSTGGLGSYNEQFF. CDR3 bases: TGTGCCAGTAGGTCTACAGGGGGCCTGGGCTCCTACAATGAGCAGTTCTTC.

In DNA form, the CDR3 reads TGTGCCAGGACCGTTAATTGGGGGGGTCCTAAAAGTCAGCCCCAGCATTTT. This gives the protein CARTVNWGGPKSQPQHF. This rearrangement joins TRBV28 to TRBJ1-5; D may be TRBD1 (5 bases). Trimming took 9 bases from V and 6 from J, leaving 27 bases between them. There are 17 residues in the CDR3. Germline V CDR1 and CDR2: MDHEN, SYDVKM.

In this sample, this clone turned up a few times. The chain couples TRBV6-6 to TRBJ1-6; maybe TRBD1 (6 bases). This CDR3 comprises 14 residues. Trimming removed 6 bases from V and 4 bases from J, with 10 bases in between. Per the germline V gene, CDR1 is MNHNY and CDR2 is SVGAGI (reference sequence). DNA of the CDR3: TGTGCCAGCAGGCAGGGACAATATAATTCACCCCTCCACTTT. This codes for CASRQGQYNSPLHF.

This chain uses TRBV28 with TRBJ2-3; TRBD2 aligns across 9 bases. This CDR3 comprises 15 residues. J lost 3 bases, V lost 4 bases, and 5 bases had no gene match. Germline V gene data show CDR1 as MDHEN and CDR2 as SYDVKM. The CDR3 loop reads CASSSSGEGTDTQYF. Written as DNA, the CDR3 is TGTGCCAGCAGTTCTAGCGGGGAGGGGACAGATACGCAGTATTTT.